This T cell receptor beta chain stems from a study of molecular identifiers for immune sequencing clone quantification. About the study: Four of five splits of RNA from roughly 20,000 or 100,000 naive CD8 cells were sequenced in replicates.

Points from the study as a whole: Because of identical TCR molecules sharing a barcode, sizes of highly expanded clones could be underestimated.

The CDR3 extends over 14 amino acids. Unmatched junction bases numbered 7, after V lost 6 bases and J lost 4 bases. Germline V gives CDR1 MNHEY, CDR2 SVGAGI. The bulk TCR libraries were made with methods described before and with listed TCR primers. TCRdb redid the calling of the PCR reads with MiXCR, one entry per CDR3 protein. The sample shows about 97,000 distinct CDR3 sequences, about 35% of them seen only once. This clonotype was seen more than once but under ten times. The antigen is undetermined. Libraries of naive CD8 cells were prepared from about 20,000 to 1,000,000 sorted cells using 10%, 30% or 50% RNA.

The TCR comes from a human donor in good health. Some libraries in this study had Jurkat cell RNA spiked in. V is TRBV6-5 and J is TRBJ2-5; TRBD1 aligns across 8 bases. The specimen was naive CD8+ T cells from blood, with Jurkat cell RNA spiked in. The sample's subset: FACS-sorted CD8+CD4-CCR7+CD45RA+ naive T cells. CDR3 coding DNA: TGTGCCAGCAGCCCTGGACAGGGCCGAGAGACCCAGTACTTC. Protein product: CASSPGQGRETQYF.